The next 27 T cell receptor beta chains were all read from a single sample in a study of vaccination effects on CD4 cells after COVID-19 (dated by TCRdb to about 2022). The method was the immunoSEQ multiplex PCR assay. TCRdb mirrors the immuneACCESS table, restricted to in-frame sequences. Some clones are absent from its copies; in checked studies, under half trace to an unresolved V gene, and the reason for the others is unknown. For this sample the table gives 55,000 to 65,000 clones, of which around 81% were detected only once. The top ten constitute 2% to 2.5% of the sample. In the ViraFEST assay, PBMC were stimulated with viral peptide pools, and antigen-specific CD4+ T cell clonotypes were then identified by expansion using TCR sequencing. After roughly 11 days of culture, CD4+ T cells were isolated with the EasySep CD4+ T cell isolation kit. Antigens of these TCRs are unknown. The sequenced sample was CD4+ T cells from PBMCs cultured with HCoV-229E spike peptides, obtained before COVID-19 vaccination. The cell subset or site label here, explained by the study, means: HCoV-229E spike overlapping peptide pool stimulation. The receptors originated from a human donor who received a COVID-19 vaccine.

CDR3 protein: CASSSGGRNEKLFF. The DNA for the CDR3 is TGTGCCAGCAGCTCAGGGGGCCGGAATGAAAAACTGTTTTTT. V usage is TRBV5-5 and J usage is TRBJ1-4, with TRBD1 matching 8 bases. This CDR3 is 14 amino acids long. The ends lost 3 bases at V and 5 bases at J; junction bases unmatched: 3. CDR1 is SGHKS, CDR2 YYEKEE, per germline (reference sequence). Drawing the rest from reference TRBV5-5 and TRBJ1-4, the complete variable domain is DAGVTQSPTHLIKTRGQQVTLRCSPISGHKSVSWYQQVLGQGPQFIFQYYEKEERGRGNFPDRFSARQFPNYSSELNVNALLLGDSALYLCASSSGGRNEKLFFGSGTQLSVL.

This chain connects TRBV19 to TRBJ2-2, with 8 bases matching TRBD1. CDR3 length: 16 residues. With V trimmed by 8 bases and J by 7 bases, 15 bases remained unmatched. The germline V gene has CDR1 LNHDA and CDR2 SQIVND (reference sequence). Here the CDR3 reads CASFPPRGQQGGELFF. The CDR3 DNA reads as TGTGCCAGTTTCCCTCCCAGGGGGCAACAGGGCGGGGAGCTGTTTTTT.

The chain uses TRBV25-1 and TRBJ2-2; D call uncertain. The V end lost 4 bases, the J end lost 2 bases, and 11 bases lay between the germline ends. The CDR3 spans 15 residues. Germline V gene lookup returns CDR1 MGHDK and CDR2 SYGVNS. The CDR3 region is CASSVGVINTGELFF. CDR3 coding DNA: TGTGCCAGCAGTGTAGGAGTAATCAACACCGGGGAGCTGTTTTTT.

The chain has TRBV6-5 and TRBJ2-3; D remains unclear. The V gene's germline CDR1 is MNHEY and CDR2 SVGAGI. V gave up 6 bases and J gave up 7 bases, with 8 bases separating them. The CDR3 has 11 residues. The CDR3 reads CASRQSNTQYF. The CDR3 DNA reads TGTGCCAGCAGGCAGAGCAATACGCAGTATTTT.

The chain recombines TRBV18 with TRBJ2-3; TRBD1 might be the D (6 bases). CDR1 is KGHSH, CDR2 LQKENI, per germline. V gave up 6 bases and J gave up 1 base, with 14 bases separating them. This CDR3 contains 15 residues. CDR3 DNA: TGTGCCAGCTCGCCTACAGGGCCGGGCACAGATACGCAGTATTTT. Translated, it gives CASSPTGPGTDTQYF.

The chain joins TRBV6-5 to TRBJ2-7; 8 nucleotides align to TRBD1. The CDR3 loop spans 13 amino acids. J was trimmed by 6 bases and V by 5 bases; bases with no gene match: 6. Germline assignment: CDR1 MNHEY and CDR2 SVGAGI. The CDR3 spells CASSQGALSEQYV. CDR3 sequence (DNA): TGTGCCAGCAGTCAGGGGGCCCTCTCCGAGCAGTACGTC.

This clone has just one count. This chain uses TRBV15 with TRBJ1-5; 8 nucleotides agree with TRBD1. The CDR3 spans 14 residues. Germline V CDR1 and CDR2: LNHNV, YYDKDF (reference sequence). Trimming took 5 bases from V and 2 from J; bases not matched to a gene: 2. The CDR3 DNA sequence: TGTGCCACCAGCGGACAGGGTGGCAATCAGCCCCAGCATTTT. Translating gives CATSGQGGNQPQHF.

This clone was found once. The chain links TRBV21-1 to TRBJ1-2; the listed D gene, TRBD1, was not tested against the DNA. TRBV21-1 is flagged as a pseudogene. This CDR3 is built from 19 residues. CDR3 loop: CASSKHDRSTPASPGGYTF. The CDR3, as DNA: TGTGCCAGCAGCAAACATGACAGGTCGACGCCCGCCTCCCCTGGTGGCTACACCTTC.

The V gene is TRBV24-1, the J gene TRBJ2-5, with D perhaps TRBD1 (6 bases). CDR3 size: 15 residues. In germline, CDR1 is KGHDR, CDR2 SFDVKD. Trimming cost V 7 bases and J 5 bases, with 19 bases left between them. CDR3 DNA sequence: TGTGCCACCAGCGATCCCCGCAGGGGTGGGGAGACCCAGTACTTC. Its translation: CATSDPRRGGETQYF.

This clone came up a few times. The V call is TRBV7-9, the J call TRBJ2-5; the match to TRBD1 covers 11 bases. The V and J ends lost 3 bases and 0 bases, in that order; junction bases with no gene match: 6. Germline assignment: CDR1 SEHNR and CDR2 FQNEAQ (reference sequence). The CDR3 has 17 residues. CDR3: CASSFRDRGNHQETQYF. The CDR3 region has the DNA TGTGCCAGCAGCTTCCGGGACAGGGGGAACCACCAAGAGACCCAGTACTTC.

The rearrangement joins TRBV7-9 to TRBJ1-2; 9 bases match TRBD1. After removal of 4 bases from V and 3 bases from J, the junction contained 6 bases not matched to a gene. Germline V gene lookup returns CDR1 SEHNR and CDR2 FQNEAQ (reference sequence). The CDR3 contains 15 residues. CDR3 residues: CASSSQGAGDYGYTF. In DNA form, the CDR3 reads TGTGCCAGCAGCTCACAGGGGGCGGGGGACTATGGCTACACCTTC.

The CDR3 here is CASHSISGNTIYF. The CDR3 DNA reads as TGTGCCTCCCACAGTATCTCTGGAAACACCATATATTTT. The chain employs TRBV30 and TRBJ1-3; D gene ambiguous. This CDR3 has 13 residues. V was shortened by 7 bases and J by 0 bases, with 10 bases between the two germline ends. Per germline, CDR1 GTSNPN and CDR2 SVGIG (reference sequence).

The rearrangement uses TRBV5-1 and TRBJ1-1, with TRBD1 matching 7 bases. The CDR3 has 19 residues. V lost 3 bases to trimming and J lost 4 bases; unmatched junction nucleotides: 21. The germline V gene has CDR1 SGHRS and CDR2 YFSETQ. The CDR3 bases are TGCGCCAGCAGCTCATTCAAAACTCCGGGACAGCTGGGGGTCACTGAAGCTTTCTTT. It is translated as CASSSFKTPGQLGVTEAFF.

The J gene is TRBJ1-3, the V gene TRBV18; D may be TRBD1 (6 bases). The CDR3 length is 14 residues. Germline assignment: CDR1 KGHSH and CDR2 LQKENI. The V gene lost 4 bases and the J gene lost 0 bases, with 7 bases spanning the gap. The CDR3 region is CASSLDSSGNTIYF. CDR3 in DNA: TGTGCCAGCTCACTGGACAGCTCTGGAAACACCATATATTTT.

This clone was picked up a small number of times. J is TRBJ1-2 and V is TRBV6-1; 7 nucleotides match TRBD1. Germline V CDR1 and CDR2: MNHNS, SASEGT. The CDR3 has 13 residues. V was pared by 3 bases and J by 12 bases, with 10 bases of the junction left unmatched. The CDR3 here is CASSDRTGTSNTF. CDR3 sequence (DNA): TGTGCCAGCAGTGACCGGACAGGCACGTCAAACACCTTC.

The chain recombines TRBV6-2 or TRBV6-3 with TRBJ2-7; possibly TRBD1 for D (7 bases). Germline V gene sequence: CDR1 MNHEY, CDR2 SVGEGT. The CDR3 length is 17 residues. The V end was cut by 0 bases, the J end by 3 bases, with 18 bases between. The CDR3 nucleotides are TGTGCCAGCAGTTACTCGACAGGGAGGCCGTGGGTCTACGAGCAGTACGTC. This encodes CASSYSTGRPWVYEQYV.

V usage is TRBV5-1 and J usage is TRBJ1-6; D not resolved. Per germline, CDR1 SGHRS and CDR2 YFSETQ. Trimming removed 4 bases from V and 7 bases from J, with 9 bases in between. The CDR3 consists of 13 residues. DNA for the CDR3: TGCGCCAGCAGCCCCGTGGGAAATTCACCCCTCCACTTT. It codes for CASSPVGNSPLHF. The variable domain in full, completed from reference TRBV5-1 and TRBJ1-6, reads KAGVTQTPRYLIKTRGQQVTLSCSPISGHRSVSWYQQTPGQGLQFLFEYFSETQRNKGNFPGRFSGRQFSNSRSEMNVSTLELGDSALYLCASSPVGNSPLHFGNGTRLTVT.

DNA for the CDR3: TGCGCCAGCAGCTTGCGCGGGGGGGCAGAAGATACGCAGTATTTT. It codes for CASSLRGGAEDTQYF. V is TRBV5-1 and J is TRBJ2-3, with 9 nucleotides matching TRBD2. Germline trimming cut 1 base from V and 5 bases from J; bases unmatched to any gene: 5. Germline lookup yields CDR1 SGHRS and CDR2 YFSETQ. This CDR3 is 15 amino acids long.

This clone appeared a single time. The CDR3 loop reads CASSNQGQETQYF. The CDR3 coding sequence is TGTGCCAGTAGTAATCAGGGCCAAGAGACCCAGTACTTC. The V and J genes are TRBV19 and TRBJ2-5, with D possibly being TRBD1 (5 bases). Trimming shortened V by 4 bases and J by 1 base, and 7 bases separated the two germline ends. The CDR3 runs 13 residues. Germline CDR1 LNHDA, CDR2 SQIVND (reference sequence).

A few counts support this clone. The rearrangement links TRBV4-3 to TRBJ1-1; tentatively, D is TRBD1 (6 bases). The CDR3 sequence is 15 residues long. The V end was cut by 0 bases, the J end by 4 bases, with 12 bases between. Germline CDR1 LGHNA, CDR2 YSLEER. CDR3 nucleotide sequence: TGCGCCAGCAGCCAAGAGGGGGGCGAAGGCACTGAAGCTTTCTTT. Protein sequence: CASSQEGGEGTEAFF.

The gene calls are TRBV28 and TRBJ2-5, with D perhaps TRBD2 (6 bases). The V and J ends lost 7 bases and 2 bases respectively, with 17 bases between them. CDR1 MDHEN and CDR2 SYDVKM come from the germline V gene. CDR3 size: 15 residues. The CDR3 protein is CASNELGEAQETQYF. The CDR3 DNA reads TGTGCCAGCAATGAACTGGGGGAGGCTCAAGAGACCCAGTACTTC.

The J gene is TRBJ2-5, the V gene TRBV11-1; 9 bases line up with TRBD2. V lost 5 bases to trimming and J lost 3 bases; unmatched junction nucleotides: 4. Germline CDR1 reads SGHAT; CDR2 reads FQDESV (reference sequence). The length of the CDR3 is 14 residues. In nucleotides, the CDR3 is TGTGCCAGCAGCCCAAGCGGGGGGAAAGAGACCCAGTACTTC. This translates into CASSPSGGKETQYF.

The chain joins TRBV7-2 to TRBJ1-2; maybe TRBD1 (5 bases). Germline V gives CDR1 SGHTA, CDR2 FQGNSA. V shed 4 bases and J shed 0 bases, with 18 bases lying between them. CDR3 length: 17 amino acids. CDR3 sequence: CASSSLGGDRANYGYTF. The CDR3 region has the DNA TGTGCCAGCAGCTCCCTGGGGGGGGACCGAGCTAACTATGGCTACACCTTC.

J is TRBJ2-7 and V is TRBV1. TRBV1 is a recognized pseudogene. CDR3 size: 12 residues. The CDR3 is CTSSQGSYEQYV. For the CDR3, the DNA is TGCACCAGCAGCCAGGGTAGCTACGAGCAGTACGTC.

The V call is TRBV7-8, the J call TRBJ2-2; D is unresolved. Germline V CDR1 and CDR2: SGHVS, FQNEAQ. V lost 2 bases and J lost 4, with 11 bases in between. The CDR3 covers 15 residues. The CDR3 coding sequence is TGTGCCAGCAGCTTACAGCCGTCGGGCACCGGGGAGCTGTTTTTT. Translated: CASSLQPSGTGELFF. Supplemented by reference TRBV7-8 and TRBJ2-2, the full variable domain reads GAGVSQSPRYKVAKRGQDVALRCDPISGHVSLFWYQQALGQGPEFLTYFQNEAQLDKSGLPSDRFFAERPEGSVSTLKIQRTQQEDSAVYLCASSLQPSGTGELFFGEGSRLTVL.

CDR3 in amino acids: CASSLAGMDTTEAFF. In DNA, the CDR3 is TGCGCCAGCAGCTTAGCTGGGATGGACACCACTGAAGCTTTCTTT. The chain carries TRBV5-1 and TRBJ1-1, with D possibly TRBD1 on 5 matching bases. This CDR3 contains 15 residues. CDR1 is SGHRS, CDR2 YFSETQ, per germline. Trimming left V 2 bases short and J 4 bases short, with 15 bases between.

The DNA for the CDR3 is TGTGCCAGTAGTACCCCAGGGGGGGCTTTCTTT. The encoded protein is CASSTPGGAFF. This rearrangement joins TRBV19 to TRBJ1-1, with 7 bases matching TRBD1. After removal of 4 bases from V and 11 bases from J, the junction contained 4 bases not matched to a gene. Germline V gene sequence: CDR1 LNHDA, CDR2 SQIVND (reference sequence). The CDR3 is 11 residues long.